This TCR beta chain was sequenced in a study of vaccination and CD4 T cells after COVID-19. Study at large: Post-vaccine sampling followed dose two by a median approximately 74 days (range 14 to 241).

The CDR3 has 15 amino acids. V was cut by 1 base and J by 7 bases, with 16 bases left in between. Germline loops: CDR1 SGHTA, CDR2 FQGNSA. In regard to this clonotype: Its antigen is not known.

With the Oncomine TCR Beta short-read assay, DNA from cultured CD4+ T cells was sequenced. TCRdb processed the PCR reads anew with MiXCR; each CDR3 protein has one entry. The sample contains 15,000 to 20,000 distinct CDR3 sequences, 40% to 55% of which appear only once. Study-wide results and caveats: Within convalescent individuals, 304 out of 307 vaccine-specific clones proved to be spike mono-reactive.

Documented treatment: roughly nine-day PBMC culture with coronavirus spike peptide pools or control peptides (ViraFEST assay). T cells were expanded with peptide pools, and expanded clonotypes were identified by TCR sequencing. Sample: CD4+ T cells from blood, cultured in vitro. The J gene is TRBJ1-2, the V gene TRBV7-2, with D unresolved. The sequence derives from a human donor who had recovered from COVID-19. This chain's CDR3 is CASSLEGLLPAGYTF. Here the CDR3 DNA reads TGTGCCAGCAGCTTAGAGGGTCTCTTGCCAGCTGGCTACACCTTC.